This T cell receptor beta chain was observed in a study of Ad26.COV2.S vaccination and SARS-CoV-2 variants. About the research overall: Doses of Ad26.COV2.S were injected into muscle once or twice, 56 days apart.

The treatment: over 15 received Ad26.COV2.S at low or high dose, single or two shots; about five received placebo; per-sample allocation not given. Sampling was done on day 63 after the first vaccine or placebo injection. In Boston, the donor was an adult between 18-55 years of age. Germline lookup yields CDR1 MGHRA and CDR2 YSYEKL. Trimming took off 0 bases at V and 3 bases at J, with 12 bases between the two ends. CDR3 length equals 16 residues. Assay used: immunoSEQ multiplex PCR; TCRdb lists only in-frame clones, some missing. The sample lists 380,000 or so clones, 80% to 90% seen once, with more than 7% in the top ten. Concerning this clone itself: Its antigen is undetermined.

Regarding the study as a whole: Recipients of either vaccine or placebo displayed similar breadth of non-spike TCRs.

The TCR comes from a person between 18 and 65 years old who received the Ad26.COV2.S COVID-19 vaccine or a placebo. This chain joins TRBV4-1 and TRBJ2-1; D may be TRBD1 (6 bases). The sequenced sample was peripheral blood, obtained in a trial of Ad26.COV2.S vaccine versus placebo. CDR3: CASSQEPGQNYNEQFF. The CDR3 DNA sequence: TGCGCCAGCAGCCAAGAGCCCGGACAGAACTACAATGAGCAGTTCTTC.